Sequencing of this TCR beta chain was carried out in a study of blood T cell repertoires in COVID-19. Germline CDR1 is ENHRY and CDR2 is SYGVKD. The CDR3 covers 15 residues. V was trimmed by 6 bases and J by 4 bases, leaving 16 bases between them. Patients in Seattle were enrolled during active infection, then followed longitudinally. Profiled with immunoSEQ multiplex PCR; TCRdb holds only in-frame clones, not every one. Altogether approximately 290,000 clones are present, about 85% being singletons, with the ten largest covering about 1%. The origin of this receptor is a human donor with COVID-19, enrolled during active disease. The donor label of this sample is uncertain. V gene TRBV10-3 combines with J gene TRBJ2-1; weak D call: TRBD1 (5 bases). The sequencing sample was made of peripheral blood. The CDR3 coding sequence is TGTGCCATCAGGGCAAATCAAGGGGAATACAATGAGCAGTTCTTC. Protein sequence: CAIRANQGEYNEQFF.